The clone carrying this T cell receptor beta chain was observed a handful of times. What it binds is not known. A single record per CDR3 protein comes from TCRdb applying MiXCR to the RT-PCR reads. The sample holds around 580,000 distinct CDR3 sequences, roughly 15% seen once. The V and J ends lost 3 bases and 5 bases, in that order; junction bases with no gene match: 9. The CDR3 runs to 18 residues. Germline V gene sequence: CDR1 SGHAT, CDR2 FQDESV (reference sequence). This entry is derived from a study of response to subunit inactivated influenza vaccine. Study results and limitations: The authors proposed limited new T cell recruitment per seasonal influenza vaccination.

This chain joins TRBV11-1 and TRBJ2-2; 13 bases fit TRBD2. This clonotype was obtained from a man aged 50-60 years who received an inactivated influenza vaccine. Specimen: PBMCs from blood, collected roughly 12 days after vaccination. CDR3 residues: CASSFLRLAGGSTGELFF. For the CDR3, the DNA is TGTGCCAGCAGCTTCCTCAGACTAGCGGGGGGCTCGACCGGGGAGCTGTTTTTT.